A single sample gave rise to the 23 T cell receptor beta chains below, sequenced in a study of shared clonotypes between healthy human individuals. Generated by immunoSEQ multiplex PCR, the TCRdb table keeps only in-frame clones and is missing some. The top ten hold approximately 12% of the sample, which has under 600,000 clones, around 76% seen once. The material sequenced was PBMCs. Receptor source: a woman aged 35 to 49 in good health. Some clones in this sample may be carry-over from other donors' samples.

V is TRBV27 and J is TRBJ2-7, with a weak D call TRBD2 (5 bases). The V and J ends lost 4 bases and 2 bases respectively, with 15 bases between them. The length of the CDR3 is 15 residues. Germline-derived CDR1 and CDR2 are MNHEY and SMNVEV (reference sequence). The CDR3 coding sequence is TGTGCCAGCAGTTCCTCCCGGACTCCCACCTACGAGCAGTACTTC. Translation gives CASSSSRTPTYEQYF.

J is TRBJ1-2 and V is TRBV19; D is ambiguous. The CDR3 loop spans 11 amino acids. Germline V lookup: CDR1 LNHDA, CDR2 SQIVND (reference sequence). Trimming removed 0 bases from V and 7 bases from J, with 3 bases in between. This CDR3 is CASSIDLGYTF. CDR3 nucleotide sequence: TGTGCCAGTAGTATAGATCTTGGCTACACCTTC.

This chain connects TRBV9 to TRBJ2-2; D is possibly TRBD1 or TRBD2 (5 bases each). CDR1 and CDR2 (germline): SGDLS, YYNGEE. The ends were cut back, 5 bases at V and 6 bases at J, with 11 bases in the middle. The CDR3 is made up of 13 amino acids. The CDR3 region has the DNA TGTGCCAGCAGTCGGAAGGGACCCGGGGAGCTGTTTTTT. This codes for CASSRKGPGELFF.

The V gene is TRBV5-5, the J gene TRBJ2-7; 10 nucleotides match TRBD2. Germline V gene sequence: CDR1 SGHKS, CDR2 YYEKEE (reference sequence). V was clipped by 3 bases and J by 3 bases; unmatched bases: 9. The CDR3 length is 16 residues. Written as DNA, the CDR3 is TGTGCCAGCAGCTGGGCCGGGACTAGCGTGTACTACGAGCAGTACTTC. Translation: CASSWAGTSVYYEQYF.

The chain couples TRBV7-8 to TRBJ2-7, with 7 bases fitting TRBD1. Trimming at V came to 5 bases and at J to 2 bases, leaving 6 bases not matched to a gene. The CDR3 runs 14 residues. The V gene's germline CDR1 is SGHVS and CDR2 FQNEAQ. The CDR3 loop is CASSPTGSPYEQYF. CDR3 sequence (DNA): TGTGCCAGCAGCCCGACAGGGTCTCCCTACGAGCAGTACTTC.

V gene TRBV6-1 combines with J gene TRBJ2-5; D not resolved. The CDR3 loop spans 13 amino acids. V was trimmed by 7 bases and J by 2 bases, leaving 11 bases between them. Looked up from germline, CDR1 is MNHNS and CDR2 is SASEGT. The CDR3 DNA reads as TGTGCCAGCATCCGTCGACTTCAAGAGACCCAGTACTTC. Amino acid sequence: CASIRRLQETQYF.

This clone was seen more than once but under ten times. This chain connects TRBV6-4 to TRBJ2-1; the match to TRBD1 covers 11 bases. The CDR3 totals 16 residues. Per the germline V gene, CDR1 is MRHNA and CDR2 is SNTAGT. V gave up 3 bases and J gave up 6 bases; unmatched junction bases: 7. CDR3 in amino acids: CASSESTGTGGNEQFF. CDR3 nucleotide sequence: TGTGCCAGCAGTGAGTCGACAGGGACAGGGGGCAATGAGCAGTTCTTC.

With respect to this clone: This sample also contains other DNA sequences that code for the same CDR3. The chain employs TRBV28 and TRBJ2-1, with 14 bases lining up with TRBD2. The CDR3 consists of 16 residues. Trimming took 6 bases from V and 0 from J; bases not matched to a gene: 1. Germline-derived CDR1 and CDR2 are MDHEN and SYDVKM. The CDR3 loop reads CASRGTSGSSYNEQFF. CDR3 nucleotide sequence: TGTGCCAGCAGGGGGACTAGCGGGAGCTCCTACAATGAGCAGTTCTTC.

The chain couples TRBV5-1 to TRBJ2-5; a weak D match, TRBD2 (6 bases). Trimming stripped 5 bases from V and 5 bases from J, with 16 bases between. The CDR3 loop spans 14 amino acids. Germline CDR1 is SGHRS and CDR2 is YFSETQ. This chain's CDR3 is CASRHPGVGETQYF. CDR3 coding DNA: TGCGCCAGCAGACATCCGGGAGTAGGGGAGACCCAGTACTTC.

The V gene is TRBV18, the J gene TRBJ2-3; weak D call: TRBD2 (6 bases). CDR3 length: 17 residues. V was shortened by 3 bases and J by 0 bases, with 16 bases between the two germline ends. Germline V lookup: CDR1 KGHSH, CDR2 LQKENI. This chain's CDR3 is CASSPNDGGSSTDTQYF. The CDR3, as DNA: TGTGCCAGCTCACCTAATGACGGGGGTTCTAGCACAGATACGCAGTATTTT. The full variable domain, with the rest looked up from reference TRBV18 and TRBJ2-3, is NAGVMQNPRHLVRRRGQEARLRCSPMKGHSHVYWYRQLPEEGLKFMVYLQKENIIDESGMPKERFSAEFPKEGPSILRIQQVVRGDSAAYFCASSPNDGGSSTDTQYFGPGTRLTVL.

The CDR3, as DNA: TGTGCCAGCAGCTTAATGAGTTCGGAAGAGACCCAGTACTTC. It encodes CASSLMSSEETQYF. The chain recombines TRBV7-9 with TRBJ2-5; D gene unclear. Germline CDR1 reads SEHNR; CDR2 reads FQNEAQ (reference sequence). Trimming cost V 2 bases and J 3 bases, with 10 bases left between them. The CDR3 consists of 14 residues.

This clone showed up just a few times. The V and J genes are TRBV7-2 and TRBJ2-1, with D possibly TRBD2 on 6 matching bases. Germline CDR1 SGHTA, CDR2 FQGNSA. The CDR3 extends over 15 amino acids. V lost 6 bases to trimming and J lost 4 bases, with 16 bases between them. The CDR3 spells CASRLTGTSYNEQFF. CDR3 DNA: TGTGCCAGCAGACTTACCGGGACTTCTTACAATGAGCAGTTCTTC. The whole variable domain, filled in from reference TRBV7-2 and TRBJ2-1, reads GAGVSQSPSNKVTEKGKDVELRCDPISGHTALYWYRQSLGQGLEFLIYFQGNSAPDKSGLPSDRFSAERTGGSVSTLTIQRTQQEDSAVYLCASRLTGTSYNEQFFGPGTRLTVL.

This chain joins TRBV18 and TRBJ2-7; D is undetermined. The CDR3 loop spans 15 amino acids. The germline V gene encodes CDR1 KGHSH and CDR2 LQKENI. V was clipped by 0 bases and J by 0 bases, with 9 bases between them. The CDR3 sequence: CASSPPASSSYEQYF. CDR3 coding DNA: TGTGCCAGCTCACCACCCGCGTCCAGCTCCTACGAGCAGTACTTC.

The genes are TRBV7-6 and TRBJ1-4, with D unresolved. The V gene's germline CDR1 is SGHVS and CDR2 FNYEAQ. The V gene lost 1 base and the J gene lost 8 bases, with 14 bases spanning the gap. The length of the CDR3 is 15 residues. CDR3 sequence (DNA): TGTGCCAGCAGCTTAGTCCTGAGCGGAAAGGAAAAACTGTTTTTT. Its protein product is CASSLVLSGKEKLFF. Combining the CDR3 with reference TRBV7-6 and TRBJ1-4 gives the whole variable domain GAGVSQSPRYKVTKRGQDVALRCDPISGHVSLYWYRQALGQGPEFLTYFNYEAQQDKSGLPNDRFSAERPEGSISTLTIQRTEQRDSAMYRCASSLVLSGKEKLFFGSGTQLSVL.

The chain's CDR3 is CASSLLGDTEAFF. DNA for the CDR3: TGTGCCAGCAGCTTGTTGGGGGACACTGAAGCTTTCTTT. The chain couples TRBV5-5 to TRBJ1-1; D may be TRBD1 (5 bases). Germline-derived CDR1 and CDR2 are SGHKS and YYEKEE (reference sequence). This CDR3 region has 13 residues. V lost 1 base and J lost 3, with 7 bases in between.

V gene TRBV2 combines with J gene TRBJ2-7; 10 bases match TRBD2. The CDR3 sequence is 14 residues long. V gave up 7 bases and J gave up 6 bases; unmatched junction bases: 9. CDR1 and CDR2 (germline): SNHLY, FYNNEI. The CDR3 region has the DNA TGTGCCAGCACCGTAGCGGGGGGTTCCGGCGAGCAGTACTTC. Translation gives CASTVAGGSGEQYF.

The chain combines TRBV28 with TRBJ2-7; 8 bases are a match to TRBD2. The CDR3 length is 14 residues. The germline CDR1 and CDR2 sequences are MDHEN and SYDVKM. The ends lost 6 bases at V and 0 bases at J; junction bases unmatched: 4. CDR3 protein: CASSIAGHSYEQYF. The DNA for the CDR3 is TGTGCCAGCAGCATAGCGGGACACTCCTACGAGCAGTACTTC. Full variable domain (remainder filled in from reference TRBV28 and TRBJ2-7): DVKVTQSSRYLVKRTGEKVFLECVQDMDHENMFWYRQDPGLGLRLIYFSYDVKMKEKGDIPEGYSVSREKKERFSLILESASTNQTSMYLCASSIAGHSYEQYFGPGTRLTVT.

This chain links TRBV4-1 with TRBJ1-3, with D unresolved. Germline values: CDR1 MGHRA, CDR2 YSYEKL. Trimming removed 1 base at V and 0 bases at J, with 4 bases between. This CDR3 is built from 14 residues. CDR3 amino acids: CASSQGNSGNTIYF. In nucleotides, the CDR3 is TGCGCCAGCAGCCAAGGGAACTCTGGAAACACCATATATTTT.

The genes are TRBV11-2 and TRBJ2-2; possibly TRBD2 for D (6 bases). V lost 5 bases to trimming and J lost 1 base, with 8 bases between them. The CDR3 extends over 14 amino acids. From germline, CDR1 is SGHAT and CDR2 FQNNGV. The CDR3 reads CASSAGRNTGELFF. The DNA for the CDR3 is TGTGCCAGCAGCGCCGGGAGGAACACCGGGGAGCTGTTTTTT.

The chain recombines TRBV27 with TRBJ2-1; 11 bases line up with TRBD2. The CDR3 runs to 17 residues. The germline gives CDR1 MNHEY, CDR2 SMNVEV (reference sequence). V lost 2 bases to trimming and J lost 4 bases; unmatched junction nucleotides: 7. CDR3 coding DNA: TGTGCCAGCAGTTTACGACTAGCGGGACGGGCGTACAATGAGCAGTTCTTC. This encodes CASSLRLAGRAYNEQFF.

This chain connects TRBV4-2 to TRBJ2-1; perhaps TRBD1 as D (5 bases). V lost 4 bases and J 5 bases, leaving 18 bases between the germline ends. The CDR3 extends over 16 amino acids. The germline V gene encodes CDR1 LGHNA and CDR2 YNFKEQ. CDR3 nucleotides: TGTGCCAGCAGCCGATACGGTACAGGAGAAAACAATGAGCAGTTCTTC. Encoded protein: CASSRYGTGENNEQFF.

The rearrangement links TRBV7-9 to TRBJ2-3, with 8 bases fitting TRBD2. The CDR3 has 16 amino acids. Losses at the gene ends were 6 bases for V and 1 base for J; bases not matched to a gene: 9. CDR1 is SEHNR and CDR2 is FQNEAQ in the germline V gene (reference sequence). The CDR3: CASSTPKTSGTDTQYF. For the CDR3, the DNA is TGTGCCAGCAGTACCCCGAAGACTAGCGGCACAGATACGCAGTATTTT.

This chain joins TRBV20-1 and TRBJ1-1, with D unclear. This CDR3 is 11 amino acids long. Per germline, CDR1 DFQATT and CDR2 SNEGSKA (reference sequence). The V and J ends lost 3 bases and 3 bases respectively, with 5 bases between them. For the CDR3, the DNA is TGCAGTGCTAGGCCGGACACTGAAGCTTTCTTT. Translation: CSARPDTEAFF.